Sequencing of this T cell receptor (beta chain) was carried out in a study of neurological immune-mediated disorders. Germline CDR1 MNHEY, CDR2 SVGAGI. Between the trimmed V and J ends, which lost 9 bases and 1 base, there was a span of 12 bases. This CDR3 region has 13 residues. There are many counts of this clonotype. Using its own MiXCR run on the 5' RACE reads, TCRdb lists one record per CDR3 protein. Found here are more than 40,000 distinct CDR3 sequences, 2.5% to 3.5% of them singletons; the top ten hold more than 13%. The chain has TRBV6-5 and TRBJ1-1; perhaps TRBD1 as D (6 bases). The sequence was obtained from a woman in her forties or fifties with multiple sclerosis. Sequencing used PBMCs. The CDR3 DNA is TGTGCCAGTGGCCAGGGGAGGAACACTGAAGCTTTCTTT. This sequence encodes CASGQGRNTEAFF.